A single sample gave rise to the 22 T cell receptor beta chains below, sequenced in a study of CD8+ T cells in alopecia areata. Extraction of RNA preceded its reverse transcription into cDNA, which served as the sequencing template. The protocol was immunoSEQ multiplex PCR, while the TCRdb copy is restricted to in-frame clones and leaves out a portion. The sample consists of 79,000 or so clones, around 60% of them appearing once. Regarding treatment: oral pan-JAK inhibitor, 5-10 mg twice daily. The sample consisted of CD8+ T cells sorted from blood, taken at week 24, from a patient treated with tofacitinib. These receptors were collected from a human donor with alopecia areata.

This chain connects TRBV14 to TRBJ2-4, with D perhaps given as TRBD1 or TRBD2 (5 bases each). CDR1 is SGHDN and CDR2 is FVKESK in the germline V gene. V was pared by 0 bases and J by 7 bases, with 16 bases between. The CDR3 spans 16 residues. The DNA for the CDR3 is TGTGCCAGCAGCCAAGACCACTTTTCCGGGGCCAACATTCAGTACTTC. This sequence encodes CASSQDHFSGANIQYF.

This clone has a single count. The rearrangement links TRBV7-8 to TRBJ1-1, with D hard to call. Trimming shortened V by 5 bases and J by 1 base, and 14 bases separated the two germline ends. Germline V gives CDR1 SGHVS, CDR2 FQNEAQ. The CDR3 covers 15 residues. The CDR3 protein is CASSPRQIRNTEAFF. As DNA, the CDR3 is TGTGCCAGCAGCCCCAGGCAGATTAGGAACACTGAAGCTTTCTTT.

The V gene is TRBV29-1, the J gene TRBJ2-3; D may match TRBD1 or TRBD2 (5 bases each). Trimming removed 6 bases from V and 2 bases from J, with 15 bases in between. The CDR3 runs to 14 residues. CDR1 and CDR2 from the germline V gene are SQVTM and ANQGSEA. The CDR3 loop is CSVTGPHHTDTQYF. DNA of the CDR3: TGCAGCGTCACGGGACCCCACCACACAGATACGCAGTATTTT.

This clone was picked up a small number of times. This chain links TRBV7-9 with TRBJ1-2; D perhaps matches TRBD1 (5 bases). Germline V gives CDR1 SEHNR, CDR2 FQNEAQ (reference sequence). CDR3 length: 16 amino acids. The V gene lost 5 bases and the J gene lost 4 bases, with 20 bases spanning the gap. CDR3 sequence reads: CASSPGRARGAYGYTF. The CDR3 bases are TGTGCCAGCAGCCCCGGCAGGGCACGCGGGGCCTATGGCTACACCTTC.

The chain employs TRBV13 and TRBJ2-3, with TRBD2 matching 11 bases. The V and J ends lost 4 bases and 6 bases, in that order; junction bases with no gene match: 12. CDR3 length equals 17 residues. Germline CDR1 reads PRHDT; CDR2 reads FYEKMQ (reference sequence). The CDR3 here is CASSSTSLAGVSDTQYF. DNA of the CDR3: TGTGCCAGCAGCTCTACTTCACTAGCGGGAGTTTCTGATACGCAGTATTTT.

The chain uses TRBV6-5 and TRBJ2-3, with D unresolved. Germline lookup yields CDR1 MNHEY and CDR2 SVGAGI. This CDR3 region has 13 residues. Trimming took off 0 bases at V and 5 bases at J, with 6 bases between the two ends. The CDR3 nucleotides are TGTGCCAGCAGTTACTCGAGAGTAGATACGCAGTATTTT. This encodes CASSYSRVDTQYF.

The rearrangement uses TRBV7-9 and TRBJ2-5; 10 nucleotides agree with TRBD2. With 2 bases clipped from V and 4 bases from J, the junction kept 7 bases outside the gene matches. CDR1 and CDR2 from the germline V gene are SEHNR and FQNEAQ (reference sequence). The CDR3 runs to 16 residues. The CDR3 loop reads CASSLQAGGPTETQYF. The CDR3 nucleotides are TGTGCCAGCAGCTTACAAGCGGGGGGGCCGACAGAGACCCAGTACTTC.

In DNA, the CDR3 is TGTGCCACCGCTGCCCCGCCCACAGATACGCAGTATTTT. Its translation is CATAAPPTDTQYF. The chain employs TRBV7-9 and TRBJ2-3; no clear D. The CDR3 contains 13 residues. V was trimmed by 10 bases and J by 2 bases, leaving 13 bases between them. The germline gives CDR1 SEHNR, CDR2 FQNEAQ (reference sequence). The full variable domain, in which reference TRBV7-9 and TRBJ2-3 provide the parts outside the CDR3, is DTGVSQNPRHKITKRGQNVTFRCDPISEHNRLYWYRQTLGQGPEFLTYFQNEAQLEKSRLLSDRFSAERPKGSFSTLEIQRTEQGDSAMYLCATAAPPTDTQYFGPGTRLTVL.

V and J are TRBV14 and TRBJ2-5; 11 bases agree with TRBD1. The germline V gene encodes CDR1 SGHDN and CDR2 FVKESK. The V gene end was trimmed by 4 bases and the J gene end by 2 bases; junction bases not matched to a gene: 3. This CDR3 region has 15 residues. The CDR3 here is CASSPGTGGQETQYF. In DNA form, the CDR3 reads TGTGCCAGCAGCCCAGGGACAGGGGGTCAAGAGACCCAGTACTTC. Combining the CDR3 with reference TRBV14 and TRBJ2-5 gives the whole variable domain EAGVTQFPSHSVIEKGQTVTLRCDPISGHDNLYWYRRVMGKEIKFLLHFVKESKQDESGMPNNRFLAERTGGTYSTLKVQPAELEDSGVYFCASSPGTGGQETQYFGPGTRLLVL.

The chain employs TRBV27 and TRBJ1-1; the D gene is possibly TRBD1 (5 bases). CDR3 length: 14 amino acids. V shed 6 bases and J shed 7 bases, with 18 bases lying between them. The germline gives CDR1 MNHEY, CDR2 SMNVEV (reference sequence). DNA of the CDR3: TGTGCCAGCAGGGTTGTCGGGGGTATGAGTGAAGCTTTCTTT. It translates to CASRVVGGMSEAFF.

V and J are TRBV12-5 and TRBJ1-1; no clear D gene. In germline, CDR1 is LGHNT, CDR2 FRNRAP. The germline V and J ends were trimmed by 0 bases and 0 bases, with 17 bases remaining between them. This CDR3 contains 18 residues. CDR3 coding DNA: TGTGCTAGTGGTTTGGTAGAACAGACGTTCACAATGAACACTGAAGCTTTCTTT. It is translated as CASGLVEQTFTMNTEAFF.

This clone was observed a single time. CDR3 residues: CASSYQETDTQYF. The CDR3 DNA follows: TGTGCCAGCAGTTACCAGGAAACAGATACGCAGTATTTT. V gene TRBV6-5 combines with J gene TRBJ2-3; D gene uncertain. CDR3 length: 13 amino acids. From germline, CDR1 is MNHEY and CDR2 SVGAGI. V lost 2 bases and J lost 3, with 6 bases in between.

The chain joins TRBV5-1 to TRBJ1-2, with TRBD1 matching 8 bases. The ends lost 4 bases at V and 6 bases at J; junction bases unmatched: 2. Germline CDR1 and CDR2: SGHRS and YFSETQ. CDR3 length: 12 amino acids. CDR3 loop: CASSGQGNGYTF. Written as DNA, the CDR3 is TGCGCCAGCAGCGGACAGGGAAATGGCTACACCTTC.

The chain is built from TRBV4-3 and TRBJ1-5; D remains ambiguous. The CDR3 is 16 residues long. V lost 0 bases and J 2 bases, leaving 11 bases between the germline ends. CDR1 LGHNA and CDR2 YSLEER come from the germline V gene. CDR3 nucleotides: TGCGCCAGCAGCCAAGATAGCGGTGGTGGCAATCAGCCCCAGCATTTT. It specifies CASSQDSGGGNQPQHF.

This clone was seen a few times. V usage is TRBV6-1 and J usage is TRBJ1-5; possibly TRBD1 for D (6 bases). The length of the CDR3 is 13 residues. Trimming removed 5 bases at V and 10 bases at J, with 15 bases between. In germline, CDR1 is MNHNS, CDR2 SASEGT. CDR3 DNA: TGTGCCAGCAGTCTCGGCCAGACAGGTCCCCAGCATTTT. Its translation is CASSLGQTGPQHF.

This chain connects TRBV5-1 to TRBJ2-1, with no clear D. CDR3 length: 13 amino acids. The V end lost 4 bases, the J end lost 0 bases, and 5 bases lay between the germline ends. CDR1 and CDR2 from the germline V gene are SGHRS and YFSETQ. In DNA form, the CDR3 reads TGCGCCAGCAGCACTTCCTCCTACAATGAGCAGTTCTTC. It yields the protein CASSTSSYNEQFF.

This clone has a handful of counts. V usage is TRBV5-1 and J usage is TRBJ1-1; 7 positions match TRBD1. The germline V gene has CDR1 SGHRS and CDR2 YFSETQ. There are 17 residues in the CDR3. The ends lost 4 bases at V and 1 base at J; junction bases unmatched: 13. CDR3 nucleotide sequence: TGCGCCAGCAGCCCGGACTACTGGACAGGTCCGAACACTGAAGCTTTCTTT. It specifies CASSPDYWTGPNTEAFF.

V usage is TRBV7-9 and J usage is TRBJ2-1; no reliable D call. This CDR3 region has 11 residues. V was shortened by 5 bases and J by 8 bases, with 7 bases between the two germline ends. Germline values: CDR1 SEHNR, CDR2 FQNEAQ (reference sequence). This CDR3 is CASSPADEQFF. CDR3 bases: TGTGCCAGCAGCCCTGCCGATGAGCAGTTCTTC.

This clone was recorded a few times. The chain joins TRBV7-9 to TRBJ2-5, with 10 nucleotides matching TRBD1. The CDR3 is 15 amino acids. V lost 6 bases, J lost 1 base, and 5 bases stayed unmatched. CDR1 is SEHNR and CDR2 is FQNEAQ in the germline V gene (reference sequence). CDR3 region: CASSSRDRGQETQYF. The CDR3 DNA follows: TGTGCCAGCAGTTCCCGGGACAGGGGCCAAGAGACCCAGTACTTC.

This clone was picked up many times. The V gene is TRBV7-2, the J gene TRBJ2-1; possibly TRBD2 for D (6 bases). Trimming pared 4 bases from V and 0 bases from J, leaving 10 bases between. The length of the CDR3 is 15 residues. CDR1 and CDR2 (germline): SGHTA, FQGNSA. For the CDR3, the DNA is TGTGCCAGCAGCTACCTAGCGAGCTCCTACAATGAGCAGTTCTTC. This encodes CASSYLASSYNEQFF.

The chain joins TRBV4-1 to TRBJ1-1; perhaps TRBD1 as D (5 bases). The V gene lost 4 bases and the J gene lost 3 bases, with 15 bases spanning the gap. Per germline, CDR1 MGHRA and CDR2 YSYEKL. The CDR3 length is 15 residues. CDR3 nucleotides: TGCGCCAGCAGCCCTTCTCGGGGGGTGGACACTGAAGCTTTCTTT. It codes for CASSPSRGVDTEAFF.

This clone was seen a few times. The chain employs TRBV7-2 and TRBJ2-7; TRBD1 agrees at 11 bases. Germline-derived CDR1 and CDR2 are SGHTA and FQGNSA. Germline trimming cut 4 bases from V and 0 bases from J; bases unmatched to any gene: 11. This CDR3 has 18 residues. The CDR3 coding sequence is TGTGCCAGCAGCTGGCGGACAGGGGGCGCTTCCAGCTCCTACGAGCAGTACTTC. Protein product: CASSWRTGGASSSYEQYF.